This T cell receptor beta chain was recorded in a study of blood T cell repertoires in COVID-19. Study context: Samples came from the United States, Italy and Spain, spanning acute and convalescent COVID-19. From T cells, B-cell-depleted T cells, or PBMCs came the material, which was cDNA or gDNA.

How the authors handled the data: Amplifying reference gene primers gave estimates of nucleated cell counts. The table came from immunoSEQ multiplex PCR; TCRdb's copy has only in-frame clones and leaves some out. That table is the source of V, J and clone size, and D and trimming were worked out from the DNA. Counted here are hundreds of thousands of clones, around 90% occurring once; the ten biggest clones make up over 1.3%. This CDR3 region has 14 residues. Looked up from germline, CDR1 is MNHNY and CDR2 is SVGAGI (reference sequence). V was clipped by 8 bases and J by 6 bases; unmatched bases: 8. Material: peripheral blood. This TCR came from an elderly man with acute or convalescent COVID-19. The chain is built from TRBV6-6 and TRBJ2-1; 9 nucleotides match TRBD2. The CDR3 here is CASEGREGLNEQFF. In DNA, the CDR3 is TGTGCCAGCGAGGGGCGGGAGGGCCTCAATGAGCAGTTCTTC.